These 3 T cell receptor beta chains originate from one sample sequenced in a study of STAT3 mutations in large granular lymphocyte leukemia. These receptors lack a known antigen. Findings of the study overall: In T-cell large granular lymphocyte leukemia, about half of patients showed multiple immunodominant subclonotypes.

Profiling relied on immunoSEQ multiplex PCR, and the TCRdb table lists in-frame clones only, not all of them. The data show 8,000 to 13,000 clones, 70% to 90% seen once. What was sequenced was peripheral blood mononuclear cells. The receptors come from a man between 60 and 75 years old with T-cell large granular lymphocyte leukemia. Some clones in this sample may be carry-over from other donors' samples.

V usage is TRBV11-1 and J usage is TRBJ2-7; a weak D match, TRBD1 (5 bases). CDR1 is SGHAT and CDR2 is FQDESV in the germline V gene (reference sequence). This CDR3 has 14 residues. V dropped 2 bases and J dropped 6 bases, with 14 bases sitting between them. Here the CDR3 reads CASSLTQGRGEQYF. CDR3 nucleotide sequence: TGTGCCAGCAGCTTAACCCAGGGAAGGGGCGAGCAGTACTTC.

This clone was recorded only once. The chain joins TRBV5-1 to TRBJ2-7; the D gene is possibly TRBD1 (7 bases). The V end was cut by 4 bases, the J end by 7 bases, with 15 bases between. Germline V gene lookup returns CDR1 SGHRS and CDR2 YFSETQ. The length of the CDR3 is 13 residues. CDR3 sequence (DNA): TGCGCCAGCAGCCCTGGACTACAGGGGGAGCAGTACTTC. Protein product: CASSPGLQGEQYF.

The rearrangement uses TRBV7-8 and TRBJ1-2; D is unclear. This CDR3 is 14 amino acids long. Germline-derived CDR1 and CDR2 are SGHVS and FQNEAQ. Deletions cut 1 base from V and 4 bases from J, with 10 bases between. CDR3 protein: CASSLEQVSYGYTF. As DNA, the CDR3 is TGTGCCAGCAGCTTAGAGCAGGTTAGCTATGGCTACACCTTC. Full variable domain (remainder filled in from reference TRBV7-8 and TRBJ1-2): GAGVSQSPRYKVAKRGQDVALRCDPISGHVSLFWYQQALGQGPEFLTYFQNEAQLDKSGLPSDRFFAERPEGSVSTLKIQRTQQEDSAVYLCASSLEQVSYGYTFGSGTRLTVV.